The 11 T cell receptor beta chains below come from one sample, sequenced in a study of blood T cell repertoires in COVID-19. Produced via immunoSEQ multiplex PCR; TCRdb's table is partial and in-frame only. This sample has about 80,000 clones, with over 70% found just once. The sample was peripheral blood. Receptor source: a human donor in a cohort sampled during active COVID-19.

This chain links TRBV6-5 with TRBJ1-2; D gene uncertain. The germline V gene encodes CDR1 MNHEY and CDR2 SVGAGI. V lost 0 bases, J lost 7 bases, and 12 bases lay in between. This CDR3 spans 14 amino acids. CDR3 protein: CASSYSKYFSGYTF. The CDR3 region has the DNA TGTGCCAGCAGTTACTCGAAGTATTTCAGTGGCTACACCTTC.

The V and J genes are TRBV3-1 (or the pseudogene TRBV3-2) and TRBJ2-2; 7 bases map to TRBD2. The CDR3 contains 14 residues. With V trimmed by 1 base and J by 6 bases, 2 bases remained unmatched. The germline V gene has CDR1 LGHDT and CDR2 YNNKEL (reference sequence). The CDR3 region is CASSQGEGSGELFF. CDR3 nucleotide sequence: TGTGCCAGCAGCCAAGGGGAGGGTTCCGGGGAGCTGTTTTTT.

This clone has just one count. The rearrangement uses TRBV4-3 and TRBJ2-2; D may be TRBD1 (5 bases). The germline gives CDR1 LGHNA, CDR2 YSLEER. V was cut by 0 bases and J by 7 bases, with 9 bases left in between. This CDR3 contains 14 residues. CDR3 amino acids: CASSQDRQIGELFF. DNA for the CDR3: TGCGCCAGCAGCCAAGATCGACAGATCGGGGAGCTGTTTTTT.

The J gene is TRBJ1-1, the V gene TRBV9, with D tentatively TRBD1 (6 bases). This CDR3 has 15 amino acids. Germline CDR1 is SGDLS and CDR2 is YYNGEE. Trimming left V 4 bases short and J 4 bases short, with 17 bases between. CDR3 amino acids: CASSPSTGRGTEAFF. The CDR3 DNA follows: TGTGCCAGCAGCCCCTCTACAGGGCGAGGCACTGAAGCTTTCTTT.

The genes are TRBV18 and TRBJ2-2; 11 bases align to TRBD2. The CDR3 is 18 amino acids. The germline V gene encodes CDR1 KGHSH and CDR2 LQKENI. Unmatched junction bases numbered 10, after V lost 2 bases and J lost 5 bases. This chain's CDR3 is CASSPTSGSVGVTGELFF. As DNA, the CDR3 is TGTGCCAGCTCACCAACTAGCGGGAGCGTCGGAGTAACCGGGGAGCTGTTTTTT.

This chain joins TRBV28 and TRBJ1-1; D gene ambiguous. Germline lookup yields CDR1 MDHEN and CDR2 SYDVKM. V was trimmed by 1 base and J by 4 bases, leaving 13 bases between them. This CDR3 comprises 15 residues. The DNA of the CDR3 is TGTGCCAGCAGTTTATTAGGTAAGGGAGTCACTGAAGCTTTCTTT. This encodes CASSLLGKGVTEAFF.

The genes are TRBV6-5 and TRBJ1-6; 8 bases agree with TRBD1. Germline CDR1 is MNHEY and CDR2 is SVGAGI. V lost 5 bases and J lost 9; bases outside the gene matches: 9. This CDR3 comprises 15 residues. The CDR3 DNA reads as TGTGCCAGCAGTACCGGGACAGGACTTATTTCACCCCTCCACTTT. Encoded protein: CASSTGTGLISPLHF.

Only one count was recorded for this clone. This chain links TRBV25-1 with TRBJ2-1, with D perhaps TRBD1 (5 bases). The CDR3 covers 15 residues. V was shortened by 4 bases and J by 2 bases, with 12 bases between the two germline ends. Germline V gene lookup returns CDR1 MGHDK and CDR2 SYGVNS. The CDR3 DNA reads as TGTGCCAGCAGTGCCTCGCTGGGGCCCTACAATGAGCAGTTCTTC. Its translation is CASSASLGPYNEQFF.

The rearrangement links TRBV3-1 (or the pseudogene TRBV3-2) to TRBJ1-4; no definite D call. V gave up 4 bases and J gave up 5 bases, with 2 bases separating them. Looked up from germline, CDR1 is LGHDT and CDR2 is YNNKEL (reference sequence). The CDR3 covers 11 residues. Here the CDR3 reads CASSLNEKLFF. The CDR3 region has the DNA TGTGCCAGCAGCCTAAATGAAAAACTGTTTTTT.

The genes are TRBV7-9 and TRBJ1-1; 7 bases are shared with TRBD1. V lost 10 bases and J lost 1; bases outside the gene matches: 12. The CDR3 loop spans 15 amino acids. Germline CDR1 SEHNR, CDR2 FQNEAQ (reference sequence). CDR3 amino acids: CATGTGAATNTEAFF. Here the CDR3 DNA reads TGTGCCACAGGAACAGGGGCCGCGACGAACACTGAAGCTTTCTTT.

The chain links TRBV7-2 to TRBJ1-1; D gene ambiguous. The CDR3 totals 13 residues. Germline CDR1 SGHTA, CDR2 FQGNSA. Trimming left V 6 bases short and J 0 bases short, with 8 bases between. The CDR3 protein is CASRSGLNTEAFF. CDR3 DNA: TGTGCCAGCAGATCTGGCTTGAACACTGAAGCTTTCTTT.